This T cell receptor (beta chain) was identified during a study of human T cells and chemical hapten exposure. TCRdb fed the RACE reads into MiXCR, producing one record per CDR3 protein. The top ten hold less than 3% of the sample, which has 110,000 or so distinct CDR3 sequences, 34% seen once. Remarks on this clonotype: Its antigen remains unidentified.

This sample's time point: patch test 3, about 24 weeks after DPC sensitization. Treatment defined: therapeutic diphenylcyclopropenone sensitization with weekly scalp DPC. Blood collection happened ahead of applying each patch test. CDR3 length: 15 residues. Trimming removed 3 bases from V and 2 bases from J, with 14 bases in between. CDR1 is SGHNT and CDR2 is YYREEE in the germline V gene (reference sequence). Study findings and constraints: The study found that PT1 expanded TCR counts correlated positively with patch test score.

The sample consisted of whole blood, taken in connection with sensitization to the hapten diphenylcyclopropenone (DPC). This sequence was found in a man aged 35 to 55 with alopecia areata. Some clones in this sample may be carry-over from other donors' samples. V and J are TRBV5-4 and TRBJ1-2; D ambiguous. The CDR3 here is CASSSRMGENYGYTF. CDR3 coding DNA: TGTGCCAGCAGCTCACGCATGGGTGAGAACTATGGCTACACCTTC.